This TCR beta chain was profiled in a study of graft-versus-host responses after intestinal transplantation. Study in general: As for transplant type, recipients had multivisceral, liver-intestinal, or isolated intestinal grafts. Every transplant recipient was induced with anti-thymocyte globulin, then maintained on tacrolimus and steroids for 2 to 3 years.

Comment on this clone: Its antigen is currently unknown.

Measured with immunoSEQ multiplex PCR; TCRdb has only the in-frame clones, and not every one. The data show 40,000 to 45,000 clones, with about 90% seen just once and 2% to 3% held by the top ten. Points from the study as a whole: Individuals who had graft-donor T cell macrochimerism had allografts that showed high graft-versus-host to host-versus-graft clonal ratios. The recipient marrow held GvH clones, and some of them showed up first in ileum or blood.

The starting material was PBMCs, obtained around 330 days after intestinal transplant. The clonotype comes from a human patient who received an intestinal transplant, so some T cells may come from the graft donor.

As DNA, the CDR3 is TGTGCCAGCAGCTTAGGATCGGGGCCCTACGAGCAGTACTTC. Translating gives CASSLGSGPYEQYF. The chain employs TRBV7-6 and TRBJ2-7; either TRBD1 or TRBD2 may fit D (5 bases each). The CDR3 has 14 residues. In germline, CDR1 is SGHVS, CDR2 FNYEAQ. V lost 1 base to trimming and J lost 2 bases, with 9 bases between them.